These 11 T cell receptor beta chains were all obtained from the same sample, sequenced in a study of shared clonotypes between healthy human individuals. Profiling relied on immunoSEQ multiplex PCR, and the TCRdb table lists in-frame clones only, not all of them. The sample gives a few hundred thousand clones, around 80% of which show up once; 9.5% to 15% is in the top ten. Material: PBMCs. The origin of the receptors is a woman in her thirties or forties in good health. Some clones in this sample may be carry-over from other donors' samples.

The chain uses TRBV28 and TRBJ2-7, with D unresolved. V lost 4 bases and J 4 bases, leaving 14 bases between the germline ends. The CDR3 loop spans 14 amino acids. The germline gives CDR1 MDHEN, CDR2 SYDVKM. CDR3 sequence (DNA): TGTGCCAGCAGTTATGACACCTCCCCGTACGAGCAGTACTTC. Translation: CASSYDTSPYEQYF.

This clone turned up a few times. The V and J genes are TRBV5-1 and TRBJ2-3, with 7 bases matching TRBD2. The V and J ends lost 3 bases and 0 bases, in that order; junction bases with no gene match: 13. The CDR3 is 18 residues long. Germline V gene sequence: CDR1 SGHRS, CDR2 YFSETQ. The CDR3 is CASSSGASGSISTDTQYF. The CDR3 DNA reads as TGCGCCAGCAGCTCTGGGGCTAGCGGCTCGATCAGCACAGATACGCAGTATTTT.

In nucleotides, the CDR3 is TGCGCCAGCAGCTTGGGGTCTGCGGGAGGGGTAGGAGATACGCAGTATTTT. Encoded protein: CASSLGSAGGVGDTQYF. The chain joins TRBV5-1 to TRBJ2-3; the match to TRBD2 covers 9 bases. With 0 bases clipped from V and 5 bases from J, the junction kept 10 bases outside the gene matches. This CDR3 is built from 17 residues. Germline V gene sequence: CDR1 SGHRS, CDR2 YFSETQ.

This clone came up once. The CDR3 is CASSPPGPGGYTF. CDR3 nucleotides: TGTGCCAGCAGTCCCCCGGGCCCGGGGGGCTACACCTTC. The chain combines TRBV28 with TRBJ1-2, with D uncertain. V was cut by 5 bases and J by 8 bases, with 15 bases left in between. Germline values: CDR1 MDHEN, CDR2 SYDVKM. CDR3 size: 13 residues.

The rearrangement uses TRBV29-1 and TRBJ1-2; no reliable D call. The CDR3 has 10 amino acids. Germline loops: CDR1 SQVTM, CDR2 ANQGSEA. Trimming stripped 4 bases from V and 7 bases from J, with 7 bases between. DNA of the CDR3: TGCAGCGTTGGGGTGGGTGGCTACACCTTC. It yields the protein CSVGVGGYTF.

CDR3 nucleotides: TGTGCCAGTCTTTCCCCGGGACAGAGCCATGAAAAACTGTTTTTT. It encodes CASLSPGQSHEKLFF. This chain joins TRBV28 and TRBJ1-4; 7 bases are shared with TRBD1. The CDR3 contains 15 residues. The germline V gene has CDR1 MDHEN and CDR2 SYDVKM. V was clipped by 9 bases and J by 6 bases; unmatched bases: 13.

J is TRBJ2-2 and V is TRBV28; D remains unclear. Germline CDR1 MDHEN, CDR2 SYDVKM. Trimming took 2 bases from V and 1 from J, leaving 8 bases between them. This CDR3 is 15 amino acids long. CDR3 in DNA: TGTGCCAGCAGTTTAAGGGATCGGAACACCGGGGAGCTGTTTTTT. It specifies CASSLRDRNTGELFF.

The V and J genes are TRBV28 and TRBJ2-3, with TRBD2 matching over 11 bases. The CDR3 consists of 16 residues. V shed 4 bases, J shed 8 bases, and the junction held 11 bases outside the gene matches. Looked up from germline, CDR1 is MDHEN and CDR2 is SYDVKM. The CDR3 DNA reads TGTGCCAGCAGTTCCGCTGGTCTAGCGGGAGGTGGTACGCAGTATTTT. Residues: CASSSAGLAGGGTQYF.

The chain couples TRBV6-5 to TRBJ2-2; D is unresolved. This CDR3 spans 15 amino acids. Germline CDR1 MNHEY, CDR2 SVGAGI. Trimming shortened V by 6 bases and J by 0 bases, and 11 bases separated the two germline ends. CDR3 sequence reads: CASSPSLPNTGELFF. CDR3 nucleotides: TGTGCCAGCAGCCCCTCATTACCGAACACCGGGGAGCTGTTTTTT.

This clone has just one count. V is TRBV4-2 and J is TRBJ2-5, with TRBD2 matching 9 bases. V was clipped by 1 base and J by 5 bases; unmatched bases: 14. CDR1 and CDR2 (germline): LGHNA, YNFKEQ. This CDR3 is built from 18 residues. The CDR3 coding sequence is TGTGCCAGCAGCCAAGTTTCCGGGCTAGCGGGAACGCGGGAGACCCAGTACTTC. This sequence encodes CASSQVSGLAGTRETQYF.

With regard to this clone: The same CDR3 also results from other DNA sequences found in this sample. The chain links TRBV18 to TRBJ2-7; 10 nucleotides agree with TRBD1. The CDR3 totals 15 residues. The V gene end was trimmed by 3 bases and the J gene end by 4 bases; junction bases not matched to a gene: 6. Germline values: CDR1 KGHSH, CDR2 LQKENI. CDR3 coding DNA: TGTGCCAGCTCACCCGGACAGGGGGGTTCATACGAGCAGTACTTC. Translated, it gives CASSPGQGGSYEQYF. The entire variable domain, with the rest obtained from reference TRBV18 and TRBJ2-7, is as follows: NAGVMQNPRHLVRRRGQEARLRCSPMKGHSHVYWYRQLPEEGLKFMVYLQKENIIDESGMPKERFSAEFPKEGPSILRIQQVVRGDSAAYFCASSPGQGGSYEQYFGPGTRLTVT.